Following are 9 T cell receptor beta chains from one sample sequenced in a study of vaccination effects on CD4 cells after COVID-19. Under the ViraFEST assay, PBMC were stimulated with viral peptide pools so that antigen-specific CD4+ T cells expanded. Sequencing was performed afterwards. Following culture for 9 to 11 days, CD4+ T cells were isolated. The vaccine given was either BNT162b2 or mRNA-1273, in two doses. Their specific antigens are unknown. Clones were read by immunoSEQ multiplex PCR, and TCRdb kept only the in-frame ones, dropping some. The sample has nearly 30,000 clones; roughly 80% are singletons. Here the sequenced sample was CD4+ T cells from PBMCs cultured with HCoV-229E spike peptides, taken after COVID-19 vaccination. These TCRs come from a human donor who received a COVID-19 vaccine.

This chain joins TRBV23-1 and TRBJ2-3; D is uncertain. TRBV23-1 is classed as an ORF, of uncertain function. The CDR3 is 15 residues long. Trimming removed 0 bases at V and 4 bases at J, with 11 bases between. This CDR3 is CASSQSGSPPDTQYF. CDR3 nucleotide sequence: TGCGCCAGCAGTCAATCCGGAAGTCCCCCAGATACGCAGTATTTT.

A word on this clone: Germline and junction disagree at one end, which may indicate a read error. The chain uses TRBV2 and TRBJ2-5; 9 bases agree with TRBD2. Germline assignment: CDR1 SNHLY and CDR2 FYNNEI. This CDR3 spans 17 amino acids. In DNA form, the CDR3 reads TGTGCCAGCACTGAAGGTTTGCGGGGGGGCCGGCGGGAGACCCAGTACTTC. It translates to CASTEGLRGGRRETQYF.

Only one count was recorded for this clone. The chain is built from TRBV5-6 and TRBJ2-5; D perhaps matches TRBD2 (5 bases). The germline CDR1 and CDR2 sequences are SGHDT and YYEEEE. The CDR3 spans 14 residues. The germline V and J ends were trimmed by 0 bases and 0 bases, with 6 bases remaining between them. CDR3 coding DNA: TGTGCCAGCAGCTTGGGGCGGGACCAAGAGACCCAGTACTTC. This gives the protein CASSLGRDQETQYF.

The chain has TRBV19 and TRBJ2-2; 7 bases are a match to TRBD1. The trim removed 7 bases at V and 0 bases at J, leaving 5 bases unmatched. CDR3 length: 15 residues. The germline V gene encodes CDR1 LNHDA and CDR2 SQIVND (reference sequence). In DNA form, the CDR3 reads TGTGCCAGTAACCTAGGACAGGCGAACACCGGGGAGCTGTTTTTT. Translated: CASNLGQANTGELFF.

This clone was recorded a few times. The rearrangement uses TRBV7-9 and TRBJ1-2; a weak D match, TRBD1 (5 bases). V was clipped by 1 base and J by 6 bases, with 15 bases between them. CDR1 is SEHNR, CDR2 FQNEAQ, per germline (reference sequence). The CDR3 has 15 residues. The DNA of the CDR3 is TGTGCCAGCAGCTTAGGGAGGGCGGGGGAGAATGGCTACACCTTC. It encodes CASSLGRAGENGYTF.

The chain links TRBV3-1 (or the pseudogene TRBV3-2) to TRBJ2-2, with 8 bases identical to TRBD2. Germline loops: CDR1 LGHDT, CDR2 YNNKEL (reference sequence). V shed 4 bases, J shed 6 bases, and the junction held 10 bases outside the gene matches. The CDR3 consists of 16 residues. The CDR3 spells CASSPGTSIPSGELFF. Here the CDR3 DNA reads TGTGCCAGCAGCCCCGGGACTAGTATCCCCTCCGGGGAGCTGTTTTTT.

This clone was counted a few times. This CDR3 is CASSLGNSGTDTQYF. In DNA, the CDR3 is TGCGCCAGCAGCTTGGGGAATTCGGGAACAGATACGCAGTATTTT. This chain links TRBV5-1 with TRBJ2-3; D perhaps matches TRBD2 (5 bases). V dropped 0 bases and J dropped 3 bases, with 11 bases sitting between them. The CDR3 has 15 amino acids. Per the germline V gene, CDR1 is SGHRS and CDR2 is YFSETQ.

V and J are TRBV6-1 and TRBJ2-3, with TRBD2 identical over 9 bases. The CDR3 has 18 residues. V was pared by 3 bases and J by 3 bases, with 13 bases of the junction left unmatched. In germline, CDR1 is MNHNS, CDR2 SASEGT. The DNA for the CDR3 is TGTGCCAGCAGTGACCCCGGAAGGAGTAGCGGGAGAACAGATACGCAGTATTTT. Residues: CASSDPGRSSGRTDTQYF.

The chain carries TRBV10-1 and TRBJ2-3; 9 bases match TRBD2. CDR1 and CDR2 from the germline V gene are WNHNN and SYGVQD (reference sequence). The CDR3 has 14 amino acids. V shed 10 bases, J shed 6 bases, and the junction held 11 bases outside the gene matches. The CDR3 coding sequence is TGCGCCACCACATCCGGGACTAGCAGGGATACGCAGTATTTT. Encoded protein: CATTSGTSRDTQYF.